This T cell receptor (beta chain) was profiled in a study of a mutant IDH1 vaccine in newly diagnosed glioma. Across the whole study: Patients had received radiotherapy, temozolomide, or both previously, most receiving both.

Data came from immunoSEQ multiplex PCR; TCRdb stores just in-frame clones and leaves some out. The repertoire holds around 41,000 clones, with 84% as singletons. For this clone: The antigen remains undetermined.

Time point of the sample: week 11, during vaccination. Vaccinated patients received 300 ug of mutant IDH1 20-mer peptide per dose, with topical imiquimod. With 7 bases removed from V and 5 bases from J, the gap between germline ends came to 17 bases. The CDR3 is 14 amino acids. Germline CDR1 is SNHLY and CDR2 is FYNNEI. The sample was PBMCs, taken from a glioma patient whose treatment included an IDH1 peptide vaccine. The source is a man in his forties with glioma. The J gene is TRBJ2-5, the V gene TRBV2; possibly TRBD1 for D (6 bases). CDR3 DNA sequence: TGTGCCAGCATACACCAGGGGCTCTGGGAGACCCAGTACTTC. Translation gives CASIHQGLWETQYF.